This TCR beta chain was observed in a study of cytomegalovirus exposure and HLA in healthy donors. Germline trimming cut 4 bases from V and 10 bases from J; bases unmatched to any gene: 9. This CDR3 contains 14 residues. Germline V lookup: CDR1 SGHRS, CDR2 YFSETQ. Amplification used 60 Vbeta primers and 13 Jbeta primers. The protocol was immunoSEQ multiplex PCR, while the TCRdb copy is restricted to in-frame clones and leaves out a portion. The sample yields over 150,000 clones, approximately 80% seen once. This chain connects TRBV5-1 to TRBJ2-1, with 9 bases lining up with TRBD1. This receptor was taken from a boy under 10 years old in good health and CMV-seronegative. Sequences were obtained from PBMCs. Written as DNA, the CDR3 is TGCGCCAGCAGCGCACCGGACAGGGGTAGCGAGCAGTTCTTC. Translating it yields CASSAPDRGSEQFF. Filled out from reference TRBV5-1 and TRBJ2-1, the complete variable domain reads KAGVTQTPRYLIKTRGQQVTLSCSPISGHRSVSWYQQTPGQGLQFLFEYFSETQRNKGNFPGRFSGRQFSNSRSEMNVSTLELGDSALYLCASSAPDRGSEQFFGPGTRLTVL.